These 26 T cell receptor beta chains were all obtained from the same sample, sequenced in a study of shared clonotypes between healthy human individuals. Repertoires were generated with immunoSEQ multiplex PCR, while TCRdb's copy carries only in-frame clones and drops some. The profile shows about 2 million clones, 95% of them singletons. The specimen sequenced was naive CD4+ T cells sorted from blood. Subset described: CD45RA+ positively selected. The receptors stem from a man between 18 and 35 years old in good health.

The chain has TRBV27 and TRBJ2-7, with D possibly matching TRBD2 (6 bases). Germline loops: CDR1 MNHEY, CDR2 SMNVEV (reference sequence). V shed 5 bases and J shed 3 bases, with 20 bases lying between them. There are 16 residues in the CDR3. Here the CDR3 DNA reads TGTGCCAGCAGTCAGGGAGGACCCCGGCCCAGCTACGAGCAGTACTTC. This sequence encodes CASSQGGPRPSYEQYF.

This sequence joins TRBV7-2 and TRBJ1-2, with TRBD1 matching 8 bases. The CDR3 is 14 amino acids. Looked up from germline, CDR1 is SGHTA and CDR2 is FQGNSA. V gave up 5 bases and J gave up 10 bases; unmatched junction bases: 12. The CDR3 sequence is CASSPDWDRRTYTF. The CDR3 nucleotides read TGTGCCAGCAGCCCAGATTGGGACAGGAGGACCTACACCTTC.

The chain has TRBV6-5 and TRBJ1-4; D is undetermined. Trimming removed 1 base at V and 7 bases at J, with 13 bases between. CDR1 and CDR2 (germline): MNHEY, SVGAGI. The CDR3 contains 15 residues. In DNA form, the CDR3 reads TGTGCCAGCAGTTACTATGGGTCCGTGGGTGAAAAACTGTTTTTT. It yields the protein CASSYYGSVGEKLFF.

Notes on this clone: This specimen includes other DNA sequences encoding the same CDR3. The chain links TRBV7-2 to TRBJ2-3; D possibly matches TRBD1 or TRBD2 (5 bases each). The CDR3 runs to 14 residues. The ends were cut back, 6 bases at V and 2 bases at J, with 12 bases in the middle. The V gene's germline CDR1 is SGHTA and CDR2 FQGNSA. CDR3 sequence reads: CASSRDPSTDTQYF. CDR3 DNA sequence: TGTGCCAGCAGTAGGGACCCCTCCACAGATACGCAGTATTTT.

V and J are TRBV18 and TRBJ1-5, with D unresolved. Trimming took 2 bases from V and 2 from J, leaving 10 bases between them. Per the germline V gene, CDR1 is KGHSH and CDR2 is LQKENI. There are 15 residues in the CDR3. The CDR3 is CASSPIPTGNQPQHF. The CDR3, as DNA: TGTGCCAGCTCACCAATCCCGACGGGCAATCAGCCCCAGCATTTT.

The chain recombines TRBV14 with TRBJ1-1; maybe TRBD1 (6 bases). From germline, CDR1 is SGHDN and CDR2 FVKESK. Trimming left V 0 bases short and J 5 bases short, with 13 bases between. This CDR3 is built from 15 residues. CDR3 nucleotides: TGTGCCAGCAGCCAAGAACTAGGGGGACTAACTGAAGCTTTCTTT. This gives the protein CASSQELGGLTEAFF.

V usage is TRBV7-2 and J usage is TRBJ2-1, with TRBD2 matching over 8 bases. This CDR3 has 14 residues. Germline V gene lookup returns CDR1 SGHTA and CDR2 FQGNSA. The ends lost 1 base at V and 9 bases at J; junction bases unmatched: 5. The CDR3: CASSLVGLAGEQFF. CDR3 DNA sequence: TGTGCCAGCAGCTTAGTAGGACTAGCTGGTGAGCAGTTCTTC. The variable domain in full, with the rest retrieved from reference TRBV7-2 and TRBJ2-1, is GAGVSQSPSNKVTEKGKDVELRCDPISGHTALYWYRQSLGQGLEFLIYFQGNSAPDKSGLPSDRFSAERTGGSVSTLTIQRTQQEDSAVYLCASSLVGLAGEQFFGPGTRLTVL.

The rearrangement joins TRBV4-1 to TRBJ1-1; 10 bases map to TRBD1. J gave up 4 bases and V 0 bases, and 11 bases lay outside the gene matches. Germline values: CDR1 MGHRA, CDR2 YSYEKL. This CDR3 contains 18 residues. CDR3 coding DNA: TGCGCCAGCAGCCAAGATTCATGGGGACAGGGGATGGGCACTGAAGCTTTCTTT. Translating it yields CASSQDSWGQGMGTEAFF.

As DNA, the CDR3 is TGTGCCTGGAGCGGAGATCACAGCTATGGCTACACCTTC. This sequence encodes CAWSGDHSYGYTF. The V gene is TRBV30, the J gene TRBJ1-2, with D hard to call. Germline CDR1 and CDR2: GTSNPN and SVGIG (reference sequence). The CDR3 sequence is 13 residues long. V lost 3 bases and J lost 4, with 12 bases in between. Supplemented by reference TRBV30 and TRBJ1-2, the full variable domain reads SQTIHQWPATLVQPVGSPLSLECTVEGTSNPNLYWYRQAAGRGLQLLFYSVGIGQISSEVPQNLSASRPQDRQFILSSKKLLLSDSGFYLCAWSGDHSYGYTFGSGTRLTVV.

This clone was recorded only once. Written as DNA, the CDR3 is TGTGCCAGCAGCCCAGGCAGGGGGCTACTAGATACGCAGTATTTT. Its protein product is CASSPGRGLLDTQYF. The chain carries TRBV7-2 and TRBJ2-3; 8 nucleotides line up with TRBD1. The CDR3 contains 15 residues. Germline V gives CDR1 SGHTA, CDR2 FQGNSA. Trimming removed 5 bases from V and 5 bases from J; junction bases left unmatched: 9.

This clone was found once. J is TRBJ2-5 and V is TRBV27, with a weak D call TRBD2 (5 bases). CDR1 is MNHEY, CDR2 SMNVEV, per germline (reference sequence). Deletions cut 3 bases from V and 4 bases from J, with 27 bases between. This CDR3 spans 19 amino acids. The CDR3 here is CASSFSREFGKPKGETQYF. The CDR3 DNA reads TGTGCCAGCAGTTTTTCGAGGGAGTTTGGGAAACCGAAGGGAGAGACCCAGTACTTC.

The V gene is TRBV7-9, the J gene TRBJ2-7; D may correspond to TRBD1 or TRBD2 (6 bases each). Per germline, CDR1 SEHNR and CDR2 FQNEAQ (reference sequence). The CDR3 runs 16 residues. Trimming stripped 7 bases from V and 4 bases from J, with 23 bases between. The CDR3 nucleotides read TGTGCCAGCACCCACACAGGGTCGGGGACTGGGTACGAGCAGTACTTC. It is translated as CASTHTGSGTGYEQYF.

The gene calls are TRBV5-3 and TRBJ2-3, with a weak D call TRBD2 (5 bases). TRBV5-3 is an ORF; its function is uncertain. V was clipped by 2 bases and J by 3 bases, with 7 bases between them. CDR3 size: 13 residues. The CDR3 DNA reads as TGTGCCAGAAGCTTAGGACTTACAGATACGCAGTATTTT. It specifies CARSLGLTDTQYF.

The chain recombines TRBV5-4 with TRBJ2-7; D is undetermined. The CDR3 has 15 amino acids. Trimming stripped 3 bases from V and 0 bases from J, with 13 bases between. The germline V gene encodes CDR1 SGHNT and CDR2 YYREEE (reference sequence). CDR3 bases: TGTGCCAGCAGCTCCCCAAATTCCGGCTCCTACGAGCAGTACTTC. It is translated as CASSSPNSGSYEQYF.

The chain links TRBV13 to TRBJ1-2; TRBD1 agrees at 7 bases. V was clipped by 5 bases and J by 0 bases; unmatched bases: 9. This CDR3 comprises 16 residues. Germline V gene sequence: CDR1 PRHDT, CDR2 FYEKMQ (reference sequence). CDR3 DNA sequence: TGTGCCAGCAGCCAGTTAACAGGGGCCGCTAACTATGGCTACACCTTC. This sequence encodes CASSQLTGAANYGYTF.

The chain joins TRBV12-5 to TRBJ1-5; TRBD1 agrees at 9 bases. Trimming removed 7 bases from V and 2 bases from J; junction bases left unmatched: 3. CDR1 is LGHNT, CDR2 FRNRAP, per germline. This CDR3 spans 14 amino acids. CDR3 sequence reads: CASARTGGNQPQHF. DNA of the CDR3: TGTGCTAGTGCCCGGACAGGGGGCAATCAGCCCCAGCATTTT.

The rearrangement uses TRBV9 and TRBJ2-3; perhaps TRBD1 as D (5 bases). There are 14 residues in the CDR3. Trimming cost V 0 bases and J 5 bases, with 10 bases left between them. In germline, CDR1 is SGDLS, CDR2 YYNGEE. The CDR3 DNA follows: TGTGCCAGCAGCGTAGGGGGCGTCCAAGATACGCAGTATTTT. Translated, it gives CASSVGGVQDTQYF.

The chain couples TRBV12-5 to TRBJ2-1; unclear D gene. The CDR3 length is 12 residues. Trimming took off 5 bases at V and 8 bases at J, with 10 bases between the two ends. Germline assignment: CDR1 LGHNT and CDR2 FRNRAP. In DNA, the CDR3 is TGTGCTAGTGGTCCGCCTTCGGATGAGCAGTTCTTC. Amino acid sequence: CASGPPSDEQFF.

With respect to this clone: Other DNA sequences from this sample encode an identical CDR3 as well. The chain is built from TRBV5-1 and TRBJ2-1; 9 bases line up with TRBD2. This CDR3 is built from 15 residues. Germline CDR1 and CDR2: SGHRS and YFSETQ. J lost 1 base, V lost 4 bases, and 3 bases had no gene match. The CDR3 coding sequence is TGCGCCAGCAGCCGTAGCGGGGGTTCCTACAATGAGCAGTTCTTC. It yields the protein CASSRSGGSYNEQFF.

This chain links TRBV19 with TRBJ1-2, with 8 positions matching TRBD1. CDR1 is LNHDA and CDR2 is SQIVND in the germline V gene (reference sequence). The junction had 13 bases not matched to a gene; V was cut back by 5 bases and J by 8 bases. This CDR3 has 15 residues. The CDR3 spells CASSPWTGTTRGYTF. Here the CDR3 DNA reads TGTGCCAGTAGTCCGTGGACAGGGACCACGAGGGGCTACACCTTC.

The V gene is TRBV5-5, the J gene TRBJ1-6; TRBD1 might be the D (6 bases). The CDR3 is made up of 14 amino acids. Trimming removed 4 bases from V and 5 bases from J, with 10 bases in between. Germline CDR1 reads SGHKS; CDR2 reads YYEKEE (reference sequence). CDR3 residues: CASSTDSHNSPLHF. The CDR3 DNA is TGTGCCAGCAGCACGGACAGTCATAATTCACCCCTCCACTTT.

The J gene is TRBJ2-7, the V gene TRBV30, with 8 nucleotides matching TRBD2. Germline lookup yields CDR1 GTSNPN and CDR2 SVGIG (reference sequence). The V and J ends lost 0 bases and 0 bases, in that order; junction bases with no gene match: 7. The CDR3 is made up of 16 amino acids. Written as DNA, the CDR3 is TGTGCCTGGAGTGTGACGGGGCTAGCGGGCTCCTACGAGCAGTACTTC. It yields the protein CAWSVTGLAGSYEQYF.

The V call is TRBV10-1, the J call TRBJ2-3; D is possibly TRBD1 (5 bases). The germline V gene has CDR1 WNHNN and CDR2 SYGVQD (reference sequence). The CDR3 totals 15 residues. The V end was cut by 7 bases, the J end by 2 bases, with 16 bases between. The CDR3 DNA reads as TGCGCCAGCACCGCTCGGGCGGACAACACAGATACGCAGTATTTT. This translates into CASTARADNTDTQYF.

The chain is built from TRBV25-1 and TRBJ1-2; 9 bases match TRBD1. Per the germline V gene, CDR1 is MGHDK and CDR2 is SYGVNS. J gave up 8 bases and V 3 bases, and 13 bases lay outside the gene matches. This CDR3 is 16 amino acids long. The CDR3 nucleotides are TGTGCCAGCAGTGACTCACGGGGACAGGGCGTAGGGGGCTACACCTTC. This translates into CASSDSRGQGVGGYTF.

This chain uses TRBV6-4 with TRBJ1-2; no firm D call. This CDR3 comprises 14 residues. The germline V gene encodes CDR1 MRHNA and CDR2 SNTAGT. The V end lost 0 bases, the J end lost 7 bases, and 12 bases lay between the germline ends. The CDR3 sequence: CASSDSIRGGGYTF. CDR3 coding DNA: TGTGCCAGCAGTGACTCAATACGAGGTGGTGGCTACACCTTC.

V gene TRBV28 combines with J gene TRBJ2-7, with 8 bases fitting TRBD2. This CDR3 spans 14 amino acids. The V and J ends lost 5 bases and 0 bases, in that order; junction bases with no gene match: 3. Germline-derived CDR1 and CDR2 are MDHEN and SYDVKM. The CDR3 here is CASSVAGSSYEQYF. The CDR3 DNA is TGTGCCAGCAGTGTAGCGGGGAGCTCCTACGAGCAGTACTTC.